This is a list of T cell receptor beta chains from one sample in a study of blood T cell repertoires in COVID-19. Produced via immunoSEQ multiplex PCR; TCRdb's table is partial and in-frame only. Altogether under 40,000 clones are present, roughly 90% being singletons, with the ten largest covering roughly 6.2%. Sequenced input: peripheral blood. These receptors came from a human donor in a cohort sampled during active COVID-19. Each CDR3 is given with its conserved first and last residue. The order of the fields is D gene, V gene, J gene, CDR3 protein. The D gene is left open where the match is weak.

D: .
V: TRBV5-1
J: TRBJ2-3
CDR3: CASTRIEGVDTQYF

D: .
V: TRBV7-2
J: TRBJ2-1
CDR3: CASSSTPDRYNEQFF

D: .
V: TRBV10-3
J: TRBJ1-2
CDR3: CAISGEGYGYTF

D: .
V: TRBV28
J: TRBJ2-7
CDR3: CASSSLPPRSVDHEQYF

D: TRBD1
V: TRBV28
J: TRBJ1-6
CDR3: CASSTRTGHSPLHF

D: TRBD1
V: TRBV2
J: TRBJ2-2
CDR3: CASRGQGETGELFF

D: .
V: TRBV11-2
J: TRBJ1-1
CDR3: CASSLDFIRSSTEAFF

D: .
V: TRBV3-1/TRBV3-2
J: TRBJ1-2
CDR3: CASSPDGGSPDGYTF

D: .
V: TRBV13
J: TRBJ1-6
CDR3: CASSLTPWLGDSPLHF

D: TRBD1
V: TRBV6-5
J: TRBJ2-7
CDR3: CASSYSAGGHYEQYF

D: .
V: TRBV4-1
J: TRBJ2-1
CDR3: CASSQETVSYNEQFF

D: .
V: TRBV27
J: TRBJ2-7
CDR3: CASSYSTLVNEQYF

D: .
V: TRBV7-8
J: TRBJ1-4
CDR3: CASSLGQINEKLFF

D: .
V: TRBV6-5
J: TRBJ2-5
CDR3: CASATGDQETQYF

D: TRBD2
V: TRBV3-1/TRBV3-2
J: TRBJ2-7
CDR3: CASSQVGLAGSYEQYF

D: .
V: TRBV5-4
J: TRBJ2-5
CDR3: CASSLVERPETQYF

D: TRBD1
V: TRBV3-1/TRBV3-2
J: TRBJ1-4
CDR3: CASSPQGRSEKLFF

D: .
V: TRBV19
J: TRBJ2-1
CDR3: CASSIVGRGRLNEQFF

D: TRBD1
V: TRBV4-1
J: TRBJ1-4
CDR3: CASSQDGTGGLATNEKLFF

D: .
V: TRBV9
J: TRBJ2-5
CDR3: CASSPGDSDQYF

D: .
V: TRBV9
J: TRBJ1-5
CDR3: CASGGSNQPQHF

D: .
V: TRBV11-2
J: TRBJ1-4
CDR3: CASSPRRVPDEKLFF

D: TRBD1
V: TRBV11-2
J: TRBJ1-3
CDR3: CASSLERQGTGNTIYF

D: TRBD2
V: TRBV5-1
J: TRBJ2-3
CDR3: CASRISGGAPDTQYF